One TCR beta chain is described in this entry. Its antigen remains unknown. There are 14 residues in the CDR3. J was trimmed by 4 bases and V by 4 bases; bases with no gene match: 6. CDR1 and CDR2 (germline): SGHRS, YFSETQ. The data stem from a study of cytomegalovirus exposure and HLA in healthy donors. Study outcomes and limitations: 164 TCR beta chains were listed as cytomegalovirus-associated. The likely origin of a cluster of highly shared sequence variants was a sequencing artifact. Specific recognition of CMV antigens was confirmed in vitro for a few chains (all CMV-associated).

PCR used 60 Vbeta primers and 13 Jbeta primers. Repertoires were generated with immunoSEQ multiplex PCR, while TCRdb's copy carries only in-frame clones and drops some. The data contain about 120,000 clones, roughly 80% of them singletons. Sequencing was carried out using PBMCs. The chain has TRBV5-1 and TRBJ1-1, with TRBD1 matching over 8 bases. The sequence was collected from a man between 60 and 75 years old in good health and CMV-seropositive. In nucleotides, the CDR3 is TGCGCCAGCAGCCTGCGAACAGGGGGCACTGAAGCTTTCTTT. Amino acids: CASSLRTGGTEAFF.